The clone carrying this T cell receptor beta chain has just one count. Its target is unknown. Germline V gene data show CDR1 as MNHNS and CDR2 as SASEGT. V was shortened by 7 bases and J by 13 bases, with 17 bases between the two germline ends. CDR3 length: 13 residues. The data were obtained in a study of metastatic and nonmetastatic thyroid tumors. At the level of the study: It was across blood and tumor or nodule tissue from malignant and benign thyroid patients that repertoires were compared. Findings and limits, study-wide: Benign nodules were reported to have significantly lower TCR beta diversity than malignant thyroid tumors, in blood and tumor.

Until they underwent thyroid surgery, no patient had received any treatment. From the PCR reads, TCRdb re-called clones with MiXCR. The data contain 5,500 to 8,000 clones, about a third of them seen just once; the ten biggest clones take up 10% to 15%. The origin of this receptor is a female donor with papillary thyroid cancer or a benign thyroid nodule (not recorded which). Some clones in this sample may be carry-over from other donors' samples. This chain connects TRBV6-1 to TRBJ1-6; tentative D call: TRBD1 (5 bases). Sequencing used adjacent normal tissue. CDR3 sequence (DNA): TGTGCCAGCACGGCAGGGCCGGGCAAGCCCCTCCACTTT. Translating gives CASTAGPGKPLHF.